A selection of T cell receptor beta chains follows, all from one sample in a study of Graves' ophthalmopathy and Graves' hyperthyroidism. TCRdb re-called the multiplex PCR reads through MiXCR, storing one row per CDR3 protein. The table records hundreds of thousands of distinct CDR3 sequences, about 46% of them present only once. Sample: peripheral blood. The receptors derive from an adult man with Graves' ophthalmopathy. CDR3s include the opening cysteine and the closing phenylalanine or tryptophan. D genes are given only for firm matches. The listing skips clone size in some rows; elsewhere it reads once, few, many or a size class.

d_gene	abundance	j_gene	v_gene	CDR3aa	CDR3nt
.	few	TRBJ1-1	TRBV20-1	CSAKQGPMNTEAFF	TGCAGTGCGAAACAGGGCCCGATGAACACTGAAGCTTTCTTT
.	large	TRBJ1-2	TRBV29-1	CSVETGGYTF	TGCAGCGTTGAAACAGGTGGCTACACCTTC
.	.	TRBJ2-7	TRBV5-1	CASSGGRGDEQYF	TGCGCCAGCAGCGGGGGGAGAGGGGACGAGCAGTACTTC
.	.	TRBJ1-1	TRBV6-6	CASSPRSAFHSNTEAFF	TGTGCCAGCAGTCCCCGATCAGCGTTCCACTCGAACACTGAAGCTTTCTTT
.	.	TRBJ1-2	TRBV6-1	CASSEEQGYTF	TGTGCCAGCAGTGAGGAACAGGGCTACACCTTC
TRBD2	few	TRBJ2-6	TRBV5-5	CASSLIPGGSGANVLTF	TGTGCCAGCAGCTTGATCCCGGGGGGTTCAGGGGCCAACGTCCTGACTTTC
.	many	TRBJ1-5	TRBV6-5	CASSFQLRGVQHF	TGTGCCAGCAGTTTCCAATTACGGGGAGTCCAGCATTTT
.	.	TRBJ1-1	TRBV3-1	CASSATSNTEAFF	TGTGCCAGCAGCGCTACGTCGAACACTGAAGCTTTCTTT
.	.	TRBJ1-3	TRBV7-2	CASSLVHDRNTIYF	TGTGCCAGCAGCTTAGTCCACGACAGAAACACCATATATTTT
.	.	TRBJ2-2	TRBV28	CASSLGRKTGELFF	TGTGCCAGCAGTCTTGGCCGGAAAACCGGGGAGCTGTTTTTT
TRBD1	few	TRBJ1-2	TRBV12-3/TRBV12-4	CASSGTEGFNYGYTF	TGTGCCAGCAGTGGGACAGAGGGTTTCAACTATGGCTACACCTTC
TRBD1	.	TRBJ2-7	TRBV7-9	CASSQPPGQLKPDSYEQYF	TGCGCCAGCAGCCAACCTCCGGGACAGCTTAAACCGGACTCCTACGAGCAGTACTTC
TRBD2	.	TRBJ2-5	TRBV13	CASSRTQMTSASGETQYF	TGTGCCAGCAGCCGCACCCAAATGACTAGCGCCTCCGGGGAGACCCAGTACTTC
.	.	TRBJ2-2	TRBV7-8	CASRKGEELFF	TGTGCCAGCAGGAAGGGCGAGGAGCTGTTTTTT
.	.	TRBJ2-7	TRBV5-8	CASSQDPDRPYEQYF	TGCGCCAGCAGCCAAGACCCGGACAGACCCTACGAGCAGTACTTC
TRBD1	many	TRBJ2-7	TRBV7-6	CASSPEGTGGKQYF	TGTGCCAGCAGCCCAGAGGGGACAGGGGGCAAGCAGTACTTC
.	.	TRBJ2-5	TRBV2	CASKDETVPQETQYF	TGTGCCAGCAAGGACGAGACGGTCCCCCAAGAGACCCAGTACTTC
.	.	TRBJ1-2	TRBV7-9	CASSLPVPNYGYTF	TGTGCCAGCAGCTTACCCGTTCCTAACTATGGCTACACCTTC
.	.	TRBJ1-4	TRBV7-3	CASSSDSPTNEKLFF	TGTGCCAGCAGCTCCGACAGTCCAACTAATGAAAAACTGTTTTTT
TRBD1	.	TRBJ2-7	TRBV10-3	CASSAGQGGYEQYF	TGTGCCAGCAGTGCAGGACAGGGGGGCTACGAGCAGTACTTC